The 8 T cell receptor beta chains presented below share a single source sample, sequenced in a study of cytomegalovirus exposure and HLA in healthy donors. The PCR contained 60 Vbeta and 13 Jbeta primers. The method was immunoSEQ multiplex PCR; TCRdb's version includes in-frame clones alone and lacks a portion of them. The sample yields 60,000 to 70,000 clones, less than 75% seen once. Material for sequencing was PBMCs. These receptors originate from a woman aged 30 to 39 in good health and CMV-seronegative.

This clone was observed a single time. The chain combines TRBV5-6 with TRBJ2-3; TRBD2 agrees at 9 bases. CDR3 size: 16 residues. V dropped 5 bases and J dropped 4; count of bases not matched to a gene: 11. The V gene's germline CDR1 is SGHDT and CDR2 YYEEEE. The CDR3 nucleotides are TGTGCCAGCAGTCCTCGGATAGCGGGGGACTCAGATACGCAGTATTTT. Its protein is CASSPRIAGDSDTQYF.

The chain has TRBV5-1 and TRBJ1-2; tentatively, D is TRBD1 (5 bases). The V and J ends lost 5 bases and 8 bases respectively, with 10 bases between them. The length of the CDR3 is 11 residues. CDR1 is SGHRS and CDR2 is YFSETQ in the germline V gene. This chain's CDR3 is CASRQEGGYTF. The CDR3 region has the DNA TGCGCCAGCAGACAGGAGGGGGGCTACACCTTC.

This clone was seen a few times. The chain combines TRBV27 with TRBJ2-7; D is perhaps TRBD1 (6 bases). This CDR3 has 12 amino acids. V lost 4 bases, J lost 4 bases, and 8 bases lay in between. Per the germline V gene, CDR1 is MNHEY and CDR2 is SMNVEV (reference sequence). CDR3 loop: CASSSTGYEQYF. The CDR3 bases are TGTGCCAGCAGTTCCACAGGGTACGAGCAGTACTTC.

CDR3 sequence: CASSSLAGGGYGYTF. CDR3 in DNA: TGTGCCAGCAGCTCCCTAGCGGGGGGGGGCTATGGCTACACCTTC. V usage is TRBV7-8 and J usage is TRBJ1-2; a weak D match, TRBD1 (5 bases). Trimming stripped 4 bases from V and 4 bases from J, with 16 bases between. This CDR3 contains 15 residues. CDR1 is SGHVS, CDR2 FQNEAQ, per germline.

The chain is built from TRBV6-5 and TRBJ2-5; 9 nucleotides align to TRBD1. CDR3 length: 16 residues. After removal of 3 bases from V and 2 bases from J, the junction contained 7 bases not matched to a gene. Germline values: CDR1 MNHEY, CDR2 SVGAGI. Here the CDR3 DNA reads TGTGCCAGCAGTTATTTACAGGGGGCCCCTCAAGAGACCCAGTACTTC. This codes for CASSYLQGAPQETQYF.

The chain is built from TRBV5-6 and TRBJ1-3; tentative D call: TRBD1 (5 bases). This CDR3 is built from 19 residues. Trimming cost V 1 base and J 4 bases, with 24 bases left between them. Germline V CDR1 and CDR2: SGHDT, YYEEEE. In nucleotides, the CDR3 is TGTGCCAGCAGCTTGAAAACAGGCGAGATCTCTCCTCTGGGAAACACCATATATTTT. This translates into CASSLKTGEISPLGNTIYF.

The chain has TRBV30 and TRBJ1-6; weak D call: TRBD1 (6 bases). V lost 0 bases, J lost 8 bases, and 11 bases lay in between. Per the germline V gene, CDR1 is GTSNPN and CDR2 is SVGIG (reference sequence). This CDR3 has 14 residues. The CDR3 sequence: CAWSVPQGYSPLHF. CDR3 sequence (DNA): TGTGCCTGGAGTGTCCCCCAGGGGTATTCACCCCTCCACTTT.

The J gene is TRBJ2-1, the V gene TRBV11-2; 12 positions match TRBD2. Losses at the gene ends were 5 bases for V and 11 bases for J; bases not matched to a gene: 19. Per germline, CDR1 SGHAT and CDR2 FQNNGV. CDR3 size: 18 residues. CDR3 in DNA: TGTGCCAGCAGCCCCTTGAGTCGGCTAGCGGGGGGGAACCTACAGCAGTTCTTC. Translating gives CASSPLSRLAGGNLQQFF.